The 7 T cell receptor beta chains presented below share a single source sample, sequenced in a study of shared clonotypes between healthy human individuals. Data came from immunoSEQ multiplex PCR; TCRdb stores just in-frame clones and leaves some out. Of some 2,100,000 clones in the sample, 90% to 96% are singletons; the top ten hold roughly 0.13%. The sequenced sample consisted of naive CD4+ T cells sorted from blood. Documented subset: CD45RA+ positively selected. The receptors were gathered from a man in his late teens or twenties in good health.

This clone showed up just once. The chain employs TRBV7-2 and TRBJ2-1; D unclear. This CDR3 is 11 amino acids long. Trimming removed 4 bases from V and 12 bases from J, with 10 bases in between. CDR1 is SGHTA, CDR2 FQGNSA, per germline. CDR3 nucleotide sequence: TGTGCCAGCAGCTCGTCTTTTGTGCAGTTCTTC. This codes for CASSSSFVQFF.

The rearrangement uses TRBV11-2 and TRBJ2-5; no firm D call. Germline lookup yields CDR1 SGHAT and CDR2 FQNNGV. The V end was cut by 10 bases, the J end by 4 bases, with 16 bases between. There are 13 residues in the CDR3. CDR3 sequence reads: CAIRTEARETQYF. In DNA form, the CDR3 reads TGTGCCATCCGAACGGAAGCGAGAGAGACCCAGTACTTC.

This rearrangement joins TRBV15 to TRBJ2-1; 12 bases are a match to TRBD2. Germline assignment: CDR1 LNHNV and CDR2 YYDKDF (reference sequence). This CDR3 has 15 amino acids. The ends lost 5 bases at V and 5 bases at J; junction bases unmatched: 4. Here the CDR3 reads CATSYRLAGDNEQFF. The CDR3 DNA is TGTGCCACCAGCTACAGACTAGCGGGAGACAATGAGCAGTTCTTC.

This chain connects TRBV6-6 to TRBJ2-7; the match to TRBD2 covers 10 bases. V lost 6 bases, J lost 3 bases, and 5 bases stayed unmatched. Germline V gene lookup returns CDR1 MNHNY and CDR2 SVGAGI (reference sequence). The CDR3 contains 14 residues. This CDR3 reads CASREPSGSYEQYF. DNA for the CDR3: TGTGCCAGCAGAGAGCCTAGCGGGAGCTACGAGCAGTACTTC.

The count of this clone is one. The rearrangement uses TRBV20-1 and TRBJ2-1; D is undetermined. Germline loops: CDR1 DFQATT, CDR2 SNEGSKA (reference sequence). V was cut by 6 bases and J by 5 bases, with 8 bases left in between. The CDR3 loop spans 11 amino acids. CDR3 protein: CSAPRHNEQFF. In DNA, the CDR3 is TGCAGTGCCCCGAGGCACAATGAGCAGTTCTTC.

CDR3 residues: CASSLGRGGYEQYF. For the CDR3, the DNA is TGTGCCAGCAGCTTAGGAAGGGGTGGCTACGAGCAGTACTTC. The chain uses TRBV5-4 and TRBJ2-7, with D possibly being TRBD1 (5 bases). Germline-derived CDR1 and CDR2 are SGHNT and YYREEE (reference sequence). This CDR3 spans 14 amino acids. Trimming took 2 bases from V and 3 from J, leaving 12 bases between them.

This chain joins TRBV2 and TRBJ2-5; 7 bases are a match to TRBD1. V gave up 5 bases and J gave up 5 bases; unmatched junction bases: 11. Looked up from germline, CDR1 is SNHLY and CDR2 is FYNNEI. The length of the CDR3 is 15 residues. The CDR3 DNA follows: TGTGCCAGCAGTTCCGGCGACAGGGTCCCGGAGACCCAGTACTTC. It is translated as CASSSGDRVPETQYF.